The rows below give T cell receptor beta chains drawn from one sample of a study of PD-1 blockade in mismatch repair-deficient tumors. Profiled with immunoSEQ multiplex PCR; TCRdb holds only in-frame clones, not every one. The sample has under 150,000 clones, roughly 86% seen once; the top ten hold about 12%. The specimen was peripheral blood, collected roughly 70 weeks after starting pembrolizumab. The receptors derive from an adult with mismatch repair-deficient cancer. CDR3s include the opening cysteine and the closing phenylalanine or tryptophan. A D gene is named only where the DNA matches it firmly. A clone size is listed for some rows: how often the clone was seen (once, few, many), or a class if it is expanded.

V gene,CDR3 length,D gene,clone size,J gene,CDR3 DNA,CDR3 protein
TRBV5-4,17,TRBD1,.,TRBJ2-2,TGTGCCAGCAGCCAGGACCCGGGACAGGAATACACCGGGGAGCTGTTTTTT,CASSQDPGQEYTGELFF
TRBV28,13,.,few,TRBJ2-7,TGTGCCATCCAAACACAGGGTTCCTACGAGCAGTACTTC,CAIQTQGSYEQYF
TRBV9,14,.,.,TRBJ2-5,TGTGCCAGCAGCGCGGGGTCTTACCCAGAGACCCAGTACTTC,CASSAGSYPETQYF
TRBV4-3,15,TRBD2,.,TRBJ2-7,TGCGCCAGCAGCCAAGTTACGGGAGGGAACTACGAGCAGTACTTC,CASSQVTGGNYEQYF
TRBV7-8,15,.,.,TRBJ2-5,TGTGCCAGCAGCTTTACAATTGCGGAGGAAGAGACCCAGTACTTC,CASSFTIAEEETQYF
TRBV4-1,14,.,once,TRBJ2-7,TGCGCCAGCAGCCAAGCCACTTACTACTACGAGCAGTACTTC,CASSQATYYYEQYF
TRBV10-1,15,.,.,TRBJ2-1,TGCGCCAGCAGTGAAGGGGGGTTATCCTACAATGAGCAGTTCTTC,CASSEGGLSYNEQFF
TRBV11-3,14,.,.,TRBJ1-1,TGTGCCAGCAGCCCGAAAGGGGTGGGGACTGAAGCTTTCTTT,CASSPKGVGTEAFF
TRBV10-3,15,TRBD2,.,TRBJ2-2,TGTGCCATCAGTCGGGCGGGAGGAGGCACCGGGGAGCTGTTTTTT,CAISRAGGGTGELFF
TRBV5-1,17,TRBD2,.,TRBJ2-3,TGCGCCAGCATACTTGGAGCGGGAGGGCCGGGCACAGATACGCAGTATTTT,CASILGAGGPGTDTQYF
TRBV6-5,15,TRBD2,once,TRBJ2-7,TGTGCCAGCACTCAACTAGCGGGAGGGACCTACGAGCAGTACTTC,CASTQLAGGTYEQYF
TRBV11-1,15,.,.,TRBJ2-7,TGTGCCAGCAGTACGGTAGGGCTATATGCATACGAGCAGTACTTC,CASSTVGLYAYEQYF
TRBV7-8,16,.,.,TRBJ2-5,TGTGCCAGCAGCTCCCGGGGGGCGGCCGTGCTTGAGACCCAGTACTTC,CASSSRGAAVLETQYF
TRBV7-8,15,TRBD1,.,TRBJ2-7,TGTGCCAGCAGCCCTAGGACAGGGGTTTCTGACGAGCAGTACTTC,CASSPRTGVSDEQYF
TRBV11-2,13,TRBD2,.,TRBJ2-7,TGTGCCAGCAGCTGGGGGGGCTCCTACGAGCAGTACTTC,CASSWGGSYEQYF
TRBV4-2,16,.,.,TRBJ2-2,TGTGCCAGCAGACAGACCTGGGCTACGAACACCGGGGAGCTGTTTTTT,CASRQTWATNTGELFF
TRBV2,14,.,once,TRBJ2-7,TGTGCCAGCAGTCAGGAACTAGGATCCTACGAGCAGTACTTC,CASSQELGSYEQYF
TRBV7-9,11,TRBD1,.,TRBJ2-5,TGTGCCAGCAGGACAGGGCGGACCCAGTACTTC,CASRTGRTQYF
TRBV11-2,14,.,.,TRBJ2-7,TGTGCCAGCAGCTTAGAGGTGCACTCCTACGAGCAGTACTTC,CASSLEVHSYEQYF
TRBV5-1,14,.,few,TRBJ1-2,TGCGCCAGCAGCTTGGCCCCGGGGGATTGGGGCTACACCTTC,CASSLAPGDWGYTF
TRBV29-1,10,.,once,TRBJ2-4,TGCAGCGTCAAAGCGGACATTCAGTACTTC,CSVKADIQYF
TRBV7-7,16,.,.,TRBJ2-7,TGTGCTAGCAGTTCAAGTCTACAGGGTTTCAACTACGAGCAGTACTTC,CASSSSLQGFNYEQYF
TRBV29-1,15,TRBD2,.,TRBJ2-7,TGCAGCGTTTTGACTAGCGGCCTTTTCTCCTACGAGCAGTACTTC,CSVLTSGLFSYEQYF
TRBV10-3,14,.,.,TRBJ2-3,TGTGCCATCAGTGAGTCCGGGCTCACAGATACGCAGTATTTT,CAISESGLTDTQYF
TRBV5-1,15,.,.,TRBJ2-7,TGCGCCAGCAGCGCCCAGGTTCGGGGTATCTACGAGCAGTACTTC,CASSAQVRGIYEQYF
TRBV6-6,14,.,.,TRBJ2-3,TGTGCCAGCAGTTACGCCACCAGCACAGATACGCAGTATTTT,CASSYATSTDTQYF
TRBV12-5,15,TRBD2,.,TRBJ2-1,TGTGCTAGTGGTGACGGGACTATCTCCTACAATGAGCAGTTCTTC,CASGDGTISYNEQFF
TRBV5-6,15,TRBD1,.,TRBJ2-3,TGTGCCAGCAGCTTGACCGTGACAGGGTCAGATACGCAGTATTTT,CASSLTVTGSDTQYF
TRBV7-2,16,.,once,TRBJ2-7,TGTGCCAGCAGCCCGCGACACCTGGGGAGCTCCTACGAGCAGTACTTC,CASSPRHLGSSYEQYF
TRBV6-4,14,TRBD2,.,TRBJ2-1,TGTGCCAGCAGTGAGGGTCTAGCGGGGGATGAGCAGTTCTTC,CASSEGLAGDEQFF
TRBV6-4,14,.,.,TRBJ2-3,TGTGCCAGCAGTGTCAGCGGGAGCACAGATACGCAGTATTTT,CASSVSGSTDTQYF
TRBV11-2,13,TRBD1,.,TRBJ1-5,TGTGCCAGCAGCTATACAGGGGTGCAGCCCCAGCATTTT,CASSYTGVQPQHF
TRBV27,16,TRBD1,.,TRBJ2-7,TGTGCCAGCAGATACCACAGGGGCCCGGAAGCCTACGAGCAGTACTTC,CASRYHRGPEAYEQYF
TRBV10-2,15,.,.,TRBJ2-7,TGCGCCAGCAGTGAGTTTACGGGGACACACTACGAGCAGTACTTC,CASSEFTGTHYEQYF
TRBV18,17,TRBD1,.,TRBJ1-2,TGTGCCAGCTCAGCGAGGAAATCAGGGGGCTTTAACTATGGCTACACCTTC,CASSARKSGGFNYGYTF
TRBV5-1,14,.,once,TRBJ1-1,TGCGCCAGCAGCTTCCGCGGGGGCGGGACTGAAGCTTTCTTT,CASSFRGGGTEAFF
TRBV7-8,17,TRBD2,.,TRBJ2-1,TGTGCCAGCAGCTTAGTAGGACCGGGAGGGTTCTACAATGAGCAGTTCTTC,CASSLVGPGGFYNEQFF
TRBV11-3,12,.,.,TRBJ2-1,TGTGCCAGCAGCTCGCGGAACAATGAGCAGTTCTTC,CASSSRNNEQFF
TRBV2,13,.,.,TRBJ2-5,TGTGCCAGCGAAGAGGTCGACCAAGAGACCCAGTACTTC,CASEEVDQETQYF
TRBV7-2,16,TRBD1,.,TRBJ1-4,TGTGCCAGCAGCTTGCAGGGGGCAGGAACTAATGAAAAACTGTTTTTT,CASSLQGAGTNEKLFF
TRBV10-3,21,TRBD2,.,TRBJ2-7,TGTGCCATCAGTGAGTTGGGGACTAACTATCGCAAAGCCTACCTTGCCTACGAGCAGTACTTC,CAISELGTNYRKAYLAYEQYF
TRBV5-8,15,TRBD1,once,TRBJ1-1,TGTGCCAGCAGCCGGCTTTGGACAGGGAACACTGAAGCTTTCTTT,CASSRLWTGNTEAFF
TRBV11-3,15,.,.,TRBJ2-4,TGTGCCAGCAGCTTAGTCGACAGGGCGGGGTACATTCAGTACTTC,CASSLVDRAGYIQYF
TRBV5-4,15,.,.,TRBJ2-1,TGTGCCAGCAGCCTCGTAGCCGGCTCCTACAATGAGCAGTTCTTC,CASSLVAGSYNEQFF
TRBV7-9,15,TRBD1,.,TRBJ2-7,TGTGCCAGCAGCCCGAGGACAGGGGCCCACTACGAGCAGTACTTC,CASSPRTGAHYEQYF
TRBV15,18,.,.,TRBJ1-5,TGTGCCACCAGCAGAGGGCAGGGAGGGGCATTGGGCAATCAGCCCCAGCATTTT,CATSRGQGGALGNQPQHF
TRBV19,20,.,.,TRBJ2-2,TGTGCCAGTAGTACCGCCGCTTGGGGCTCGGCGGGCGCGAACACCGGGGAGCTGTTTTTT,CASSTAAWGSAGANTGELFF
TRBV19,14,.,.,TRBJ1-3,TGTGCCAGTAGTACCTCAGACTCTGGAAACACCATATATTTT,CASSTSDSGNTIYF
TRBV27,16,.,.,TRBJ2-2,TGTGCCAGCAGTCCGCTCGGGACTCCGAACACCGGGGAGCTGTTTTTT,CASSPLGTPNTGELFF
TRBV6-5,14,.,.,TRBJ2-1,TGTGCCAGCAGTTACTCGCCTAGCGTGCATGAGCAGTTCTTC,CASSYSPSVHEQFF
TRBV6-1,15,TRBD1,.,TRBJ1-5,TGTGCCAGCAGTTCTAAAGACAGGGACGATCAGCCCCAGCATTTT,CASSSKDRDDQPQHF
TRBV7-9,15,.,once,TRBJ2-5,TGTGCCAGCAGCTCCCGGGACACCAAACAAGAGACCCAGTACTTC,CASSSRDTKQETQYF
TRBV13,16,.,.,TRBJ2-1,TGTGCCAGCAGCGACCCTGCAGAGCCTCAGGGCTATGAGCAGTTCTTC,CASSDPAEPQGYEQFF
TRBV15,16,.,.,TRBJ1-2,TGTGCCACCAGCAGAGATTACGGGGATGCGGTCTATGGCTACACCTTC,CATSRDYGDAVYGYTF
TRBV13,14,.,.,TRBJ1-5,TGTGCCAGCAGCTCCCTAGAGCGCAATCAGCCCCAGCATTTT,CASSSLERNQPQHF